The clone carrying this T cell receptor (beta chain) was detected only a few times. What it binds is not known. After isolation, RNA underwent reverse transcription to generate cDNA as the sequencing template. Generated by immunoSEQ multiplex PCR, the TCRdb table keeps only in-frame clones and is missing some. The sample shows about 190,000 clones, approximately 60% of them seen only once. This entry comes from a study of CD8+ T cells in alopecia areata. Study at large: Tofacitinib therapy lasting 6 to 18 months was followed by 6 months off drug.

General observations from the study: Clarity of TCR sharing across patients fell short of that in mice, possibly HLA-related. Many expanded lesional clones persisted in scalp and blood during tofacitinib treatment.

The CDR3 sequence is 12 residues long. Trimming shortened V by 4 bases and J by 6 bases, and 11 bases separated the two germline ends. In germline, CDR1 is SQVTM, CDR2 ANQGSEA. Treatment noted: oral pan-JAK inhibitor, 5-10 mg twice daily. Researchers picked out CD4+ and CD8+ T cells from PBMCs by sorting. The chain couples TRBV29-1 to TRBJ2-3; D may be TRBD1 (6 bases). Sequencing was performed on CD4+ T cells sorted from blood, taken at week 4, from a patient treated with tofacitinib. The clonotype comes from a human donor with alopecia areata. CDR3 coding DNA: TGCAGCGTTGGACAGGATAGGGATACGCAGTATTTT. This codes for CSVGQDRDTQYF.